The T cell receptor beta chain under discussion was sequenced for a study of T-cell reconstitution after alpha-beta-depleted transplantation in children. Unique molecular identifiers featured in how the TCRbeta library was prepared. TCRdb ran MiXCR on the PCR reads and lists one entry per CDR3 protein. This sample has about 410,000 distinct CDR3 sequences, with over 20% found just once. The germline gives CDR1 SGDLS, CDR2 YYNGEE. The V end lost 2 bases, the J end lost 0 bases, and 15 bases lay between the germline ends. The CDR3 spans 17 residues. The chain has TRBV9 and TRBJ2-1; perhaps TRBD2 as D (5 bases). This specimen consisted of PBMCs from the stem cell graft donor, obtained from the stem cell graft. This clonotype was sampled from a human donor who donated a stem cell graft to a child with acute myeloid leukemia. CDR3 bases: TGTGCCAGCAGCGTTGGACTTGCCCTGAGCTCCTACAATGAGCAGTTCTTC. As protein: CASSVGLALSSYNEQFF.